This entry lists 13 T cell receptor beta chains sequenced from one sample in a study of T-cell reconstitution after alpha-beta-depleted transplantation in children. A TCRbeta library incorporating unique molecular identifiers was prepared. TCRdb itself ran the PCR reads through MiXCR, one entry per CDR3 protein. The top ten clones hold about 28% of a sample with about a million distinct CDR3 sequences, about 30% of them seen once. The source material was PBMCs, mostly from graft donor cells, sampled 360 days after TCRalphabeta/CD19-depleted stem cell transplant. These receptors originate from a boy less than two years old who had a stem cell transplant for SCID, so the T cells may come from the graft donor.

The V gene is TRBV9, the J gene TRBJ2-1; 8 bases are shared with TRBD2. The CDR3 loop spans 19 amino acids. CDR1 is SGDLS, CDR2 YYNGEE, per germline. The junction had 24 bases not matched to a gene; V was cut back by 5 bases and J by 8 bases. The CDR3: CASSPSPSFLAGGGDEQFF. The CDR3 nucleotides are TGTGCCAGCAGTCCCTCCCCCTCTTTTTTGGCGGGGGGAGGCGATGAGCAGTTCTTC.

The chain combines TRBV12-3 or TRBV12-4 with TRBJ1-2; D not certain. The CDR3 runs to 14 residues. V gave up 4 bases and J gave up 0 bases, with 9 bases separating them. The CDR3 spells CASSYGPTNYGYTF. The CDR3 coding sequence is TGTGCCAGCAGTTACGGACCTACTAACTATGGCTACACCTTC.

This clonotype was observed a handful of times. V usage is TRBV7-6 and J usage is TRBJ2-7; 7 bases fit TRBD1. This CDR3 has 16 amino acids. Per germline, CDR1 SGHVS and CDR2 FNYEAQ. V was pared by 5 bases and J by 5 bases, with 15 bases of the junction left unmatched. The CDR3 here is CASSPRIGGDPNEQYF. The DNA for the CDR3 is TGTGCCAGCAGCCCACGCATAGGGGGCGACCCTAACGAGCAGTACTTC.

This chain uses TRBV10-3 with TRBJ2-7, with D tentatively TRBD1 (6 bases). The CDR3 covers 14 residues. The germline gives CDR1 ENHRY, CDR2 SYGVKD. The germline V and J ends were trimmed by 6 bases and 4 bases, with 16 bases remaining between them. The CDR3: CAISVLDRVYEQYF. DNA for the CDR3: TGTGCCATCAGCGTGTTGGACAGAGTTTACGAGCAGTACTTC.

V is TRBV7-2 and J is TRBJ2-1; 10 positions agree with TRBD2. Germline V lookup: CDR1 SGHTA, CDR2 FQGNSA. V trimming: 0 bases; J trimming: 9 bases; junction bases outside the gene matches: 5. The CDR3 is 15 amino acids. The CDR3 loop is CASSLASGGRGEQFF. The DNA for the CDR3 is TGTGCCAGCAGCTTAGCTAGCGGGGGGCGGGGTGAGCAGTTCTTC.

This clonotype came up a few times. V is TRBV3-1 and J is TRBJ2-7; D ambiguous. CDR3 length equals 13 residues. The germline V gene has CDR1 LGHDT and CDR2 YNNKEL (reference sequence). V lost 0 bases and J lost 5, with 8 bases in between. CDR3 nucleotides: TGTGCCAGCAGCCAAGAGGTTATCAACGAGCAGTACTTC. It encodes CASSQEVINEQYF.

This chain uses TRBV6-2 or TRBV6-3 with TRBJ1-2, with TRBD1 matching over 7 bases. Germline V CDR1 and CDR2: MNHEY, SVGEGT. Trimming removed 0 bases from V and 3 bases from J; junction bases left unmatched: 7. This CDR3 comprises 16 residues. The CDR3 DNA is TGTGCCAGCAGTTACTCGAGGGCGACAGGGTACTATGGCTACACCTTC. Encoded protein: CASSYSRATGYYGYTF.

This clonotype was found a few times. CDR3 coding DNA: TGTGCCAGCAGTCTATACGGGACAGCCGGAGACGAGCAGTACTTC. Residues: CASSLYGTAGDEQYF. The V gene is TRBV12-3 or TRBV12-4, the J gene TRBJ2-7, with 7 bases fitting TRBD1. This CDR3 is 15 amino acids long. Germline trimming cut 5 bases from V and 5 bases from J; bases unmatched to any gene: 12.

The gene calls are TRBV5-6 and TRBJ2-7, with D tentatively TRBD1 (5 bases). The V gene's germline CDR1 is SGHDT and CDR2 YYEEEE. Trimming removed 1 base from V and 8 bases from J, with 16 bases in between. This CDR3 contains 14 residues. CDR3 bases: TGTGCCAGCAGCTTGAAACAGGTGGGGAAGAAGCAGTACTTC. This translates into CASSLKQVGKKQYF.

This chain joins TRBV12-3 or TRBV12-4 and TRBJ2-1, with D perhaps assigned TRBD1 or TRBD2 (5 bases each). The V gene lost 2 bases and the J gene lost 1 base, with 12 bases spanning the gap. The CDR3 covers 16 residues. The CDR3, as DNA: TGTGCCAGCAGTTTACGGGACCAGCGTTCCTACAATGAGCAGTTCTTC. Its translation: CASSLRDQRSYNEQFF.

In this sample, this clonotype turned up a few times. This chain connects TRBV28 to TRBJ1-3, with TRBD1 as a possible D gene (6 bases). This CDR3 contains 17 residues. Germline assignment: CDR1 MDHEN and CDR2 SYDVKM. V dropped 7 bases and J dropped 0 bases, with 19 bases sitting between them. CDR3 in DNA: TGTGCCAGCATCCGTCACGGGGGCCCCTTCTCTGGAAACACCATATATTTT. Translation gives CASIRHGGPFSGNTIYF.

This chain joins TRBV12-3 or TRBV12-4 and TRBJ2-3, with 8 bases identical to TRBD1. The CDR3 is made up of 17 amino acids. Unmatched junction bases numbered 10, after V lost 5 bases and J lost 0 bases. In DNA, the CDR3 is TGTGCCAGCAGTACCACCCTGGGACAGGAGAGCACAGATACGCAGTATTTT. Residues: CASSTTLGQESTDTQYF.

This chain connects TRBV14 to TRBJ2-1; perhaps TRBD1 as D (6 bases). V lost 1 base, J lost 7 bases, and 11 bases lay in between. CDR3 length equals 14 residues. Germline V gene sequence: CDR1 SGHDN, CDR2 FVKESK. DNA of the CDR3: TGTGCCAGCAGCCAAGTACAGGGTGGGAATGAGCAGTTCTTC. It is translated as CASSQVQGGNEQFF.